The 32 T cell receptor beta chains presented below share a single source sample, sequenced in a study of cytomegalovirus exposure and HLA in healthy donors. Researchers ran the PCR with 60 Vbeta and 13 Jbeta primers. Clones were read by immunoSEQ multiplex PCR, and TCRdb kept only the in-frame ones, dropping some. The profile covers 85,000 to 130,000 clones, with about three quarters appearing a single time and under 6.5% taken by the ten largest. The sequencing input was PBMCs. The receptors derive from a woman aged 45-65 years in good health and CMV-seropositive.

The chain combines TRBV30 with TRBJ2-3; 10 bases line up with TRBD2. Germline CDR1 is GTSNPN and CDR2 is SVGIG (reference sequence). With 0 bases clipped from V and 1 base from J, the junction kept 4 bases outside the gene matches. This CDR3 comprises 16 residues. This CDR3 reads CAWSVILAGGTDTQYF. DNA of the CDR3: TGTGCCTGGAGTGTAATCCTAGCGGGGGGCACAGATACGCAGTATTTT.

The V call is TRBV9, the J call TRBJ1-1; the D is unclear. The CDR3 contains 15 residues. The V gene's germline CDR1 is SGDLS and CDR2 YYNGEE. Trimming removed 0 bases from V and 0 bases from J, with 9 bases in between. CDR3 protein: CASSVGAGLNTEAFF. DNA of the CDR3: TGTGCCAGCAGCGTAGGGGCCGGTTTGAACACTGAAGCTTTCTTT.

The chain is built from TRBV5-5 and TRBJ1-1; perhaps TRBD1 as D (5 bases). There are 16 residues in the CDR3. In germline, CDR1 is SGHKS, CDR2 YYEKEE (reference sequence). Trimming took off 4 bases at V and 1 base at J, with 17 bases between the two ends. For the CDR3, the DNA is TGTGCCAGCAGCCAACAGTACCGGGGGAGGAACACTGAAGCTTTCTTT. This translates into CASSQQYRGRNTEAFF.

The chain combines TRBV12-5 with TRBJ1-1; weak D call: TRBD1 (5 bases). V was shortened by 6 bases and J by 7 bases, with 12 bases between the two germline ends. Germline V lookup: CDR1 LGHNT, CDR2 FRNRAP. This CDR3 has 12 amino acids. The chain's CDR3 is CASGGGIGEAFF. CDR3 DNA: TGTGCTAGTGGGGGGGGGATAGGTGAAGCTTTCTTT.

This chain uses TRBV7-9 with TRBJ2-5; no clear D. The ends were cut back, 1 base at V and 0 bases at J, with 9 bases in the middle. Per the germline V gene, CDR1 is SEHNR and CDR2 is FQNEAQ (reference sequence). CDR3 length: 15 amino acids. The CDR3 bases are TGTGCCAGCAGCTTAGGCCAGGCAAACCAAGAGACCCAGTACTTC. Translating it yields CASSLGQANQETQYF.

This clone was seen only a few times. V usage is TRBV28 and J usage is TRBJ1-2, with D perhaps matching TRBD1 (6 bases). Trimming pared 5 bases from V and 8 bases from J, leaving 15 bases between. This CDR3 comprises 13 residues. Germline values: CDR1 MDHEN, CDR2 SYDVKM. CDR3 amino acids: CASSLGHPPGYTF. The CDR3 region has the DNA TGTGCCAGCAGTCTGGGACACCCCCCGGGCTACACCTTC.

The chain joins TRBV16 to TRBJ1-1; 12 bases match TRBD1. The CDR3 length is 16 residues. Germline-derived CDR1 and CDR2 are KGHSY and FQNENV. V lost 0 bases, J lost 4 bases, and 3 bases stayed unmatched. This CDR3 is CASSQSLGQGATEAFF. CDR3 DNA: TGTGCCAGCAGCCAATCGCTGGGACAGGGGGCCACTGAAGCTTTCTTT.

The gene calls are TRBV11-1 and TRBJ1-2; maybe TRBD1 (5 bases). V lost 5 bases and J lost 5, with 12 bases in between. The CDR3 runs 13 residues. CDR1 SGHAT and CDR2 FQDESV come from the germline V gene (reference sequence). Here the CDR3 DNA reads TGTGCCAGCAGCGGGGCATCGGGTTATGGCTACACCTTC. Translated: CASSGASGYGYTF. The full variable domain, with the rest looked up from reference TRBV11-1 and TRBJ1-2, is EAEVAQSPRYKITEKSQAVAFWCDPISGHATLYWYRQILGQGPELLVQFQDESVVDDSQLPKDRFSAERLKGVDSTLKIQPAELGDSAMYLCASSGASGYGYTFGSGTRLTVV.

V and J are TRBV10-1 and TRBJ2-3; 9 positions match TRBD2. This CDR3 spans 17 amino acids. The V gene end was trimmed by 8 bases and the J gene end by 0 bases; junction bases not matched to a gene: 12. Germline V CDR1 and CDR2: WNHNN, SYGVQD (reference sequence). Here the CDR3 reads CASQSFLAGVSTDTQYF. CDR3 bases: TGCGCCAGCCAATCATTCTTAGCGGGAGTTAGCACAGATACGCAGTATTTT.

V gene TRBV19 combines with J gene TRBJ1-2; 7 bases are a match to TRBD1. CDR3 length equals 14 residues. Trimming at V came to 5 bases and at J to 4 bases, leaving 7 bases not matched to a gene. CDR1 and CDR2 from the germline V gene are LNHDA and SQIVND (reference sequence). For the CDR3, the DNA is TGTGCCAGTAGTCAGATTACAGGGGTCTATGGCTACACCTTC. It is translated as CASSQITGVYGYTF.

This clone was counted only a few times. The rearrangement uses TRBV2 and TRBJ1-2; D unresolved. V lost 2 bases to trimming and J lost 8 bases, with 9 bases between them. Germline lookup yields CDR1 SNHLY and CDR2 FYNNEI. This CDR3 is 12 amino acids long. The CDR3 here is CASSEWGAGYTF. The CDR3 DNA follows: TGTGCCAGCAGTGAATGGGGAGCAGGCTACACCTTC.

This chain links TRBV7-9 with TRBJ1-5, with TRBD1 as a possible D gene (5 bases). The ends were cut back, 5 bases at V and 3 bases at J, with 8 bases in the middle. The CDR3 has 13 residues. The germline V gene encodes CDR1 SEHNR and CDR2 FQNEAQ (reference sequence). CDR3 region: CASSQGFNQPQHF. The CDR3 coding sequence is TGTGCCAGCAGCCAGGGTTTCAATCAGCCCCAGCATTTT.

This rearrangement joins TRBV6-5 to TRBJ1-1; D perhaps matches TRBD1 (5 bases). The CDR3 sequence is 15 residues long. V shed 2 bases and J shed 5 bases, with 15 bases lying between them. Germline V lookup: CDR1 MNHEY, CDR2 SVGAGI. The CDR3 DNA sequence: TGTGCCAGCAGTTACCGGCAGGGCCTTGATACTGAAGCTTTCTTT. Its protein product is CASSYRQGLDTEAFF.

The chain combines TRBV30 with TRBJ2-7, with TRBD2 as a possible D gene (5 bases). Trimming removed 1 base at V and 7 bases at J, with 11 bases between. This CDR3 is 12 amino acids long. Germline lookup yields CDR1 GTSNPN and CDR2 SVGIG (reference sequence). In nucleotides, the CDR3 is TGTGCCTGGAGTGAAATCGGGGTTGAGCAGTACTTC. It translates to CAWSEIGVEQYF.

The J gene is TRBJ1-1, the V gene TRBV20-1; 8 bases fit TRBD1. This CDR3 is built from 11 residues. Germline lookup yields CDR1 DFQATT and CDR2 SNEGSKA (reference sequence). The CDR3 sequence is CRPTGGTQAFF. The CDR3 DNA is TGCAGGCCTACAGGGGGTACCCAAGCTTTCTTT.

The genes are TRBV5-1 and TRBJ2-5; a weak D match, TRBD2 (6 bases). Per germline, CDR1 SGHRS and CDR2 YFSETQ. The ends were cut back, 0 bases at V and 2 bases at J, with 14 bases in the middle. The CDR3 is made up of 16 amino acids. CDR3 residues: CASSLGGGTGQETQYF. The CDR3 DNA reads TGCGCCAGCAGCTTGGGGGGAGGTACGGGGCAAGAGACCCAGTACTTC.

The genes are TRBV10-3 and TRBJ1-3; D uncertain. The CDR3 is 15 amino acids. The V end was cut by 2 bases, the J end by 4 bases, with 12 bases between. Germline CDR1 is ENHRY and CDR2 is SYGVKD. CDR3 protein: CAISETVLSGNTIYF. As DNA, the CDR3 is TGTGCCATCAGTGAGACAGTTCTCTCCGGAAACACCATATATTTT.

A note on this clone: Distinct nucleotide sequences in the sample also encode this CDR3. This chain joins TRBV9 and TRBJ1-5; 8 bases line up with TRBD1. CDR1 is SGDLS and CDR2 is YYNGEE in the germline V gene. The CDR3 is made up of 13 amino acids. J gave up 4 bases and V 3 bases, and 0 bases lay outside the gene matches. This CDR3 is CASSGQGNQPQHF. The DNA of the CDR3 is TGTGCCAGCAGCGGACAGGGGAATCAGCCCCAGCATTTT.

The V and J genes are TRBV28 and TRBJ1-2, with a possible D match to TRBD1 (6 bases). V lost 2 bases and J lost 8, with 15 bases in between. The CDR3 runs to 14 residues. Germline-derived CDR1 and CDR2 are MDHEN and SYDVKM. Here the CDR3 DNA reads TGTGCCAGCAGTTTAGGACAGAGGGAAAAGGGCTACACCTTC. Residues: CASSLGQREKGYTF.

This clone has more than one count but fewer than ten. The J gene is TRBJ1-1, the V gene TRBV7-3; D perhaps matches TRBD1 (5 bases). Germline CDR1 SGHTA, CDR2 FQGTGA. This CDR3 is 15 amino acids long. The V end lost 2 bases, the J end lost 1 base, and 11 bases lay between the germline ends. CDR3 coding DNA: TGTGCCAGCAGCTTAGTCGCCGACAGGAACACTGAAGCTTTCTTT. Protein product: CASSLVADRNTEAFF.

The chain carries TRBV7-2 and TRBJ2-4, with D possibly being TRBD1 (6 bases). V shed 2 bases and J shed 1 base, with 15 bases lying between them. CDR1 and CDR2 from the germline V gene are SGHTA and FQGNSA. There are 17 residues in the CDR3. The DNA of the CDR3 is TGTGCCAGCAGCTTACAAACAGGGCGAGAGGCCAAAAACATTCAGTACTTC. It encodes CASSLQTGREAKNIQYF.

This sequence joins TRBV12-5 and TRBJ2-2; 7 bases agree with TRBD2. Trimming took 3 bases from V and 5 from J; bases not matched to a gene: 21. The CDR3 is made up of 20 amino acids. CDR1 and CDR2 from the germline V gene are LGHNT and FRNRAP. CDR3 in DNA: TGTGCTAGTGGTTTAACCACCGTGACTAGCCGGAGAATGAGGACCGGGGAGCTGTTTTTT. Amino acid sequence: CASGLTTVTSRRMRTGELFF.

The rearrangement links TRBV28 to TRBJ1-1, with 9 bases matching TRBD1. Germline CDR1 is MDHEN and CDR2 is SYDVKM. CDR3 length: 14 residues. After removal of 8 bases from V and 3 bases from J, the junction contained 7 bases not matched to a gene. Here the CDR3 reads CASARDRVDTEAFF. The CDR3 DNA is TGTGCCAGCGCCCGGGACAGGGTAGACACTGAAGCTTTCTTT.

This clone was detected a few times. The gene calls are TRBV5-1 and TRBJ1-1, with a weak D call TRBD1 (5 bases). Trimming took 4 bases from V and 1 from J, leaving 8 bases between them. The CDR3 sequence is 13 residues long. CDR1 is SGHRS and CDR2 is YFSETQ in the germline V gene. The CDR3 region has the DNA TGCGCCAGCAGCCCACAGGCGAACACTGAAGCTTTCTTT. The encoded protein is CASSPQANTEAFF.

V is TRBV5-1 and J is TRBJ2-5; unclear D gene. The germline V gene has CDR1 SGHRS and CDR2 YFSETQ. V was pared by 4 bases and J by 5 bases, with 15 bases between. This CDR3 is built from 14 residues. In DNA form, the CDR3 reads TGCGCCAGCAGCCCTCAGACACGGAAGGAGACCCAGTACTTC. Residues: CASSPQTRKETQYF.

The CDR3 loop reads CASSQTDRVGTGELFF. Here the CDR3 DNA reads TGTGCCAGTAGTCAGACGGACAGGGTGGGCACCGGGGAGCTGTTTTTT. The chain employs TRBV19 and TRBJ2-2; 8 nucleotides agree with TRBD1. The CDR3 is made up of 16 amino acids. Germline V gene lookup returns CDR1 LNHDA and CDR2 SQIVND (reference sequence). The V segment lost 5 bases and the J segment 4 bases; nucleotides outside the gene matches: 9.

This rearrangement joins TRBV29-1 to TRBJ2-5, with TRBD1 matching over 9 bases. V trimming: 6 bases; J trimming: 3 bases; junction bases outside the gene matches: 11. This CDR3 is built from 15 residues. From germline, CDR1 is SQVTM and CDR2 ANQGSEA. CDR3 loop: CSVGGRTGEEETQYF. For the CDR3, the DNA is TGCAGCGTGGGGGGCCGGACAGGGGAGGAAGAGACCCAGTACTTC.

The chain joins TRBV4-3 to TRBJ2-7, with 7 nucleotides matching TRBD1. The junction had 7 bases not matched to a gene; V was cut back by 1 base and J by 4 bases. Looked up from germline, CDR1 is LGHNA and CDR2 is YSLEER. CDR3 size: 15 residues. The CDR3, as DNA: TGCGCCAGCAGCCAAGGGCCGGGACAGACTTACGAGCAGTACTTC. Translated, it gives CASSQGPGQTYEQYF.

J is TRBJ1-2 and V is TRBV11-2; D uncertain. The CDR3 has 13 residues. Trimming pared 3 bases from V and 4 bases from J, leaving 9 bases between. Germline V gene data show CDR1 as SGHAT and CDR2 as FQNNGV. The CDR3 DNA reads as TGTGCCAGCAGCTTTGGGTGGGCCTATGGCTACACCTTC. Translation: CASSFGWAYGYTF. Full variable domain (outside the CDR3, taken from reference TRBV11-2 and TRBJ1-2): EAGVAQSPRYKIIEKRQSVAFWCNPISGHATLYWYQQILGQGPKLLIQFQNNGVVDDSQLPKDRFSAERLKGVDSTLKIQPAKLEDSAVYLCASSFGWAYGYTFGSGTRLTVV.

The chain couples TRBV28 to TRBJ1-3; weak D call: TRBD1 (5 bases). Germline V gene data show CDR1 as MDHEN and CDR2 as SYDVKM. The CDR3 is made up of 15 amino acids. The V end was cut by 5 bases, the J end by 9 bases, with 20 bases between. CDR3 coding DNA: TGTGCCAGCAGTCCAACAGAGATCCCAAGGGGCACCATATATTTT. Encoded protein: CASSPTEIPRGTIYF. Full variable domain (rest looked up from reference TRBV28 and TRBJ1-3): DVKVTQSSRYLVKRTGEKVFLECVQDMDHENMFWYRQDPGLGLRLIYFSYDVKMKEKGDIPEGYSVSREKKERFSLILESASTNQTSMYLCASSPTEIPRGTIYFGEGSWLTVV.

This clone was recorded only once. The chain carries TRBV5-4 and TRBJ1-2; 10 bases fit TRBD1. The germline gives CDR1 SGHNT, CDR2 YYREEE (reference sequence). The CDR3 totals 16 residues. The V gene end was trimmed by 0 bases and the J gene end by 2 bases; junction bases not matched to a gene: 4. CDR3 region: CASSLAAGQGNYGYTF. The CDR3 DNA reads as TGTGCCAGCAGCTTGGCGGCGGGACAGGGGAACTATGGCTACACCTTC.

This rearrangement joins TRBV5-1 to TRBJ2-5; 7 bases line up with TRBD2. CDR1 and CDR2 from the germline V gene are SGHRS and YFSETQ. The V gene end was trimmed by 5 bases and the J gene end by 4 bases; junction bases not matched to a gene: 14. This CDR3 spans 16 amino acids. CDR3 bases: TGCGCCAGCAGAACTAACGGGGGGATAGGTCCAGAGACCCAGTACTTC. It codes for CASRTNGGIGPETQYF.